This entry features one T cell receptor beta chain sequence. The antigen remains undetermined. Positive CCR7 selection of CD45RO-negative cells yielded the naive CD8 cells, and terminally differentiated effector memory CD45RA+ cells were excluded. TCRdb's table, derived via immunoSEQ multiplex PCR, lists solely in-frame clones and lacks some. The table lists some 1,900,000 clones, roughly 95% of them singletons. CDR1 is MNHEY and CDR2 is SVGAGI in the germline V gene. CDR3 length: 14 amino acids. Trimming pared 4 bases from V and 8 bases from J, leaving 15 bases between. This sample is part of a study of shared clonotypes between healthy human individuals. Study-wide results and limits: Rarefaction indicated that sorted-subset sequencing remained incomplete although depth was large.

The V gene is TRBV6-5, the J gene TRBJ2-1; D is possibly TRBD2 (7 bases). The sample comprised naive CD8+ T cells sorted from blood. This clonotype was sampled from a man younger than 30 in good health. Here the CDR3 DNA reads TGTGCCAGCAGTTGGGGGGGGCGGGGAGATGAGCAGTTCTTC. It translates to CASSWGGRGDEQFF.